This T cell receptor (beta chain) was found in a study of OX40 agonist ivuxolimab in advanced cancers. Across the study: Mean age approximately 55 years, range about 23 to 80; roughly 82% male.

This table comes from immunoSEQ multiplex PCR, and its TCRdb copy is limited to in-frame clones, with some not included. The table lists about 44,000 clones, around 80% of them singletons. Notes on this clone: Its antigen remains unidentified.

CDR1 is SGHRS and CDR2 is YFSETQ in the germline V gene. The CDR3 length is 15 residues. V trimming: 0 bases; J trimming: 5 bases; junction bases outside the gene matches: 7. Notes on the study in general: Compared with CD4+, CD8+ T cells on average had more expanded clones. Doses of 0.1 to 3.0 mg/kg were accompanied by clonal expansion of CD4+ and CD8+ blood T cells by week 6.

This TCR was sampled from an adult with an advanced solid tumor such as melanoma, head and neck, liver or kidney cancer. The material sequenced was CD4+ or CD8+ T cells sorted from blood, taken in a trial of the OX40 agonist ivuxolimab. V usage is TRBV5-1 and J usage is TRBJ2-7, with 8 bases lining up with TRBD1. The CDR3 spells CASSLAQGARDEQYF. CDR3 DNA sequence: TGCGCCAGCAGCTTGGCCCAGGGGGCGCGGGACGAGCAGTACTTC.